This T cell receptor (beta chain) was found in a study of blood T cells in healthy people across ages. Study-level background: The template switching approach captured approximately one barcoded beta molecule for every two T cells. Study-wide findings and caveats: Those diversity estimates obtained from one million T cells were thought to be underestimates. In long-lived donors, naive CD4+ cell counts and diversity exceeded those of aged donors.

Primers used in a second PCR of roughly 7 to 12 cycles were a sample-barcoded 5' primer and a J-beta primer mix. Every cDNA molecule carried a tag from a template-switch adaptor bearing 12 random nucleotides. Each CDR3 protein gets one entry after TCRdb re-called the 5' RACE reads with MiXCR. The table shows around 990,000 distinct CDR3 sequences, with around two fifths occurring only once. There are a few counts of this clonotype. The antigen is unknown. The TCR originated in a man in his late teens or twenties in good health. Sequencing was performed on blood.

CDR3 region: CASSPENDRDTDTQYF. In nucleotides, the CDR3 is TGCGCCAGCAGCCCCGAGAACGACAGGGACACAGATACGCAGTATTTT. The V gene is TRBV4-1, the J gene TRBJ2-3; 7 nucleotides align to TRBD1. V lost 4 bases to trimming and J lost 2 bases; unmatched junction nucleotides: 9. Germline lookup yields CDR1 MGHRA and CDR2 YSYEKL. This CDR3 is built from 16 residues.